This T cell receptor beta chain stems from a study of blood T cells in healthy people across ages. Whole-study results and caveats: Per million T cells, the diversity of TCR beta decreased roughly linearly as age advanced. Diversity estimates from one million T cells were considered underestimates.

Regarding this clonotype: Its cognate antigen is unknown.

Each sample had at least 6 million PBMCs isolated. Sample-barcoded 5' priming and a J-beta primer mix drove a second PCR of 7 to 11 cycles. TCRdb re-derived calls from the 5' RACE reads in MiXCR, one entry per CDR3 protein. The sample lists over a million distinct CDR3 sequences; more than 40% were seen once. V was pared by 4 bases and J by 7 bases, with 17 bases between. This CDR3 comprises 14 residues. In germline, CDR1 is SGDLS, CDR2 YYNGEE. The chain is built from TRBV9 and TRBJ1-1; TRBD1 might be the D (5 bases). The sequenced sample consisted of blood. This clonotype originated in a woman aged 55-70 years in good health. CDR3: CASSTRTRRGEAFF. DNA of the CDR3: TGTGCCAGCAGCACCCGGACAAGGAGGGGTGAAGCTTTCTTT.